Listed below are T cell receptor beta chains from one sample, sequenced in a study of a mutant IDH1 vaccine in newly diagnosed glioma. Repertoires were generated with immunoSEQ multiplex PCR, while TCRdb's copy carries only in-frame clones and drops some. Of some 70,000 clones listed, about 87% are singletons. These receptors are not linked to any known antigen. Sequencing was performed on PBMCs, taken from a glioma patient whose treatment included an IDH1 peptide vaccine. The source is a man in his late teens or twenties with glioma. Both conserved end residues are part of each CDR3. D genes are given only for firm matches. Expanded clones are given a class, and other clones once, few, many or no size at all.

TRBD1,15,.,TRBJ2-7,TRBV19,TGTGCCAGTAGTACGAAAACAGGGGCGGTCCACGAGCAGTACTTC,CASSTKTGAVHEQYF
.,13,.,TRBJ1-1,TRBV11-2,TGTGCCAGCAGCTTAGAAGGGTCCACTGAAGCTTTCTTT,CASSLEGSTEAFF
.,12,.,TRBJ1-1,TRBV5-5,TGTGCCAGCAGCTTGGACTTGACTGAAGCTTTCTTT,CASSLDLTEAFF
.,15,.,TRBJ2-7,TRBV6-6,TGTGCCAGCAGTTACTCGATTGCGGGATCCTACGAGCAGTACTTC,CASSYSIAGSYEQYF
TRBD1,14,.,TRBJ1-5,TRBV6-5,TGTGCCAGCAGTTTTGGACAGGGTAATCAGCCCCAGCATTTT,CASSFGQGNQPQHF
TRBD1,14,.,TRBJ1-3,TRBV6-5,TGTGCCAGCAAGGGACAGGGAACCGGAAACACCATATATTTT,CASKGQGTGNTIYF
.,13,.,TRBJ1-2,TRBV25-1,TGTGCCAGCAGTGAATACAGCAACTATGGCTACACCTTC,CASSEYSNYGYTF
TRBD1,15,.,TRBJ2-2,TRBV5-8,TGTGCCAGCAGCAAGGGACAGACCATGCCCGGGGAGCTGTTTTTT,CASSKGQTMPGELFF
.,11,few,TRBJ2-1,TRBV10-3,TGTGCCATCAGTGAGAATAATGAGCAGTTCTTC,CAISENNEQFF
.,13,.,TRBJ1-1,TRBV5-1,TGCGCCAGCAGCACCGGACCACTCACTGAAGCTTTCTTT,CASSTGPLTEAFF
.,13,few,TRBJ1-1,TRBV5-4,TGTGCCAGCAGCCTCTACCTGAACACTGAAGCTTTCTTT,CASSLYLNTEAFF
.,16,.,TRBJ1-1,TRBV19,TGTGCCAGTAGTATAGGTTGGGCGAATTTGAACACTGAAGCTTTCTTT,CASSIGWANLNTEAFF
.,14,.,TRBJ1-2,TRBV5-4,TGTGCCAGCAACCACCGGGCAGTTAACTATGGCTACACCTTC,CASNHRAVNYGYTF
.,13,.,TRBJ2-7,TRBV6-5,TGTGCCAGCAGTTACTCGCGACTAGGCGAGCAGTACTTC,CASSYSRLGEQYF
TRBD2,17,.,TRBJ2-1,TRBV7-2,TGTGCCAGCAGCTTATGGACTAGCGTGAGGTCCTACAATGAGCAGTTCTTC,CASSLWTSVRSYNEQFF
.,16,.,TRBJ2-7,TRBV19,TGTGCCAGTAGTGAGACCGGGGCCCCCGGGCCCTACGAGCAGTACTTC,CASSETGAPGPYEQYF
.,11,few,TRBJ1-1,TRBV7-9,TGTGCCAGCGGGGGGGACACTGAAGCTTTCTTT,CASGGDTEAFF
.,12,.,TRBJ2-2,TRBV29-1,TGCAGCGTTGAAGGAGGGACCGGGGAGCTGTTTTTT,CSVEGGTGELFF
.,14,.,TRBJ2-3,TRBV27,TGTGCCAGCAGTGGGCCAGGTAGCACAGATACGCAGTATTTT,CASSGPGSTDTQYF
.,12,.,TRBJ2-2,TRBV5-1,TGCGCCAGCAGCTTGGTATACGGGGAGCTGTTTTTT,CASSLVYGELFF
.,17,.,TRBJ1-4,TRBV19,TGTGCCAGCTCCTTTTTAACGAGGGGCCTTCAGAATGAAAAACTGTTTTTT,CASSFLTRGLQNEKLFF
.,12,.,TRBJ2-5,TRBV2,TGTGCCGGAGGACTTCTCCAAGAGACCCAGTACTTC,CAGGLLQETQYF
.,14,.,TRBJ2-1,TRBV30,TGTGCCTGGACCCCCAAGCCCTCCTACAATGAGCAGTTCTTC,CAWTPKPSYNEQFF
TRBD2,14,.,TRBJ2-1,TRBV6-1,TGTGCCAGCAGCTTAAGTCGGCCAGCGGGGGAGCAGTTCTTC,CASSLSRPAGEQFF
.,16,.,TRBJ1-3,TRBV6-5,TGTGCCAGCAGTTACTCACGGAGAACCACTGGAAACACCATATATTTT,CASSYSRRTTGNTIYF
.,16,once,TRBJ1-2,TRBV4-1,TGCGCCAGCAGCCAAGATTTGGCCGTTGGGTACTATGGCTACACCTTC,CASSQDLAVGYYGYTF
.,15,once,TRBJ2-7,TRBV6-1,TGTGCCAGCAGTGAAGGGGCAGGGCCGACCTACGAGCAGTACTTC,CASSEGAGPTYEQYF
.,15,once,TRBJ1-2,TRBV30,TGTGCCTGGAGTTCCGGCAGCCGCATTTTGGGAGGCTACACCTTC,CAWSSGSRILGGYTF
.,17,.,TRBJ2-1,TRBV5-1,TGCGCCAGCTCTCCATGGGCGGGACAGAGTGGGAACAATGAGCAGTTCTTC,CASSPWAGQSGNNEQFF
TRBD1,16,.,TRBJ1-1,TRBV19,TGTGCCAGTAGTAAGCGACAGGGGGCAGAAGGATCTGAAGCTTTCTTT,CASSKRQGAEGSEAFF
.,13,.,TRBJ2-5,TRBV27,TGTGCCAGCAGTCCGTCCGGATGGGAGACCCAGTACTTC,CASSPSGWETQYF
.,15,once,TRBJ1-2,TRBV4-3,TGCGCCAGCAGCCAAGATCGGGGAGCAAACTATGGCTACACCTTC,CASSQDRGANYGYTF
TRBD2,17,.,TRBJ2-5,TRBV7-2,TGTGCCAGCAGCAACCTCATAGCGGGAGGGCCGAGTGAGACCCAGTACTTC,CASSNLIAGGPSETQYF
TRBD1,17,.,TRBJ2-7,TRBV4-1,TGCGCCAGCAGCCAAGCCGGGACAGGGCTGATACCCTACGAGCAGTACTTC,CASSQAGTGLIPYEQYF
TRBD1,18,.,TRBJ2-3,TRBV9,TGTGCCAGCAGCGCCAGGACAGGGGGAAGTCCTAGCACAGATACGCAGTATTTT,CASSARTGGSPSTDTQYF
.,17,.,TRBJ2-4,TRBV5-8,TGTGCCAGCAGCCAGGCCGAACCGGACAGTGAGGCCAACATTCAGTACTTC,CASSQAEPDSEANIQYF
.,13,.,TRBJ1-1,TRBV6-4,TGTGCCAGCAGTGAAACGGTGAACACTGAAGCTTTCTTT,CASSETVNTEAFF
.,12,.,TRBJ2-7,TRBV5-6,TGTGCCAGCAGCGTGCTACTCTACGAGCAGTACTTC,CASSVLLYEQYF
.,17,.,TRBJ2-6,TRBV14,TGTGCCAGCAGCCAAGATTGGAGGGGGGCCGGGGCCAACGTCCTGACTTTC,CASSQDWRGAGANVLTF
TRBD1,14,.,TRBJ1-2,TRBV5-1,TGCGCCAGCAGCTTGACAGGGGTGAACTATGGCTACACCTTC,CASSLTGVNYGYTF
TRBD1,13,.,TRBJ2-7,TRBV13,TGTGCCGCCACACAGGGGCTGGGTGGCGAGCAGTACTTC,CAATQGLGGEQYF
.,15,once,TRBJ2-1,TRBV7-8,TGTGCCAGCAGCCATAACCCGGGCGCTCACAATGAGCAGTTCTTC,CASSHNPGAHNEQFF
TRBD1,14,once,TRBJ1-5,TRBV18,TGTGCCAGCTCAGACAGGGCTGCCGATCAGCCCCAGCATTTT,CASSDRAADQPQHF